This T cell receptor beta chain stems from a study of cytomegalovirus exposure and HLA in healthy donors (dated by TCRdb to between 2016 and 2019). About the full investigation: According to a later analysis, one platform produced both the roughly 110 validation repertoires and the roughly 650 repertoires of the first cohort. The aim of the study was to test whether cataloging public T cell receptors could identify signatures of past pathogen exposure. Besides the first cohort of roughly 660 subjects, a separate validation cohort made up of roughly 130 different subjects was used. To predict cytomegalovirus infection status, the study combined high-throughput TCR immunosequencing, statistical association of individual TCRs with disease status, and machine learning.

Overall study results and their limits: A later analysis lacked HLA typing for the validation cohort, so it scored co-occurrence in that cohort across all 110 or so repertoires. In a later analysis, TCRs clustered in the first cohort were found to also tend to co-occur in the roughly 130 validation repertoires, with approximately 95% of cluster scores above 0. The classifier was reported to diagnose cytomegalovirus status with high specificity and sensitivity in both the original and validation cohorts. The study listed approximately 160 TCR beta chains as associated with cytomegalovirus. Three of the identified cytomegalovirus-associated TCR beta chains were confirmed in vitro to be specific for cytomegalovirus antigens. The authors suggested that the approach could potentially be generalized to other disease states and immunological phenotypes. Most TCR sequences were observed very rarely across donors, whereas some public TCRs were present in many individuals.

The donors belonged to the validation cohort of 120 subjects, which was separate from the 666-subject first cohort. The library came from the immunoSEQ multiplex PCR assay. In the source study's methods: To diagnose cytomegalovirus status from the catalog of TCR beta chain sequences, a statistical classification framework was built. TCRdb mirrors the immuneACCESS table, restricted to in-frame sequences. Some clones are absent from its copies; in checked studies, under half trace to an unresolved V gene, and the reason for the others is unknown. From that table come the V and J calls and clone size; the DNA was used to work out D and trimming. Recorded for this sample are 90,000 to 110,000 clones; approximately 91% of them occurred a single time. The ten largest account for about 2.1% of the sample. The CDR3, from cysteine to phenylalanine, totals 12 residues. The read is trimmed to its CDR3 DNA, 36 bases read in frame from base 1. V and J lose 5 bases and 4 bases, and a span of 7 bases separates them. Per the germline V gene, SGHVS is the CDR1 and FNYEAQ is the CDR2.

A remark on this clone: What this receptor recognizes is not known. No clone much larger than this one lies a single base away; base qualities are absent.

The source material was PBMCs. The sequence was obtained from a woman under 30 in good health and CMV-seronegative. Recombination linked TRBV7-6 to TRBJ2-3; the D gene identity is not certain. The DNA sequence reads TGTGCCAGCAGCCCCTATTCAGATACGCAGTATTTT. The encoded protein is CASSPYSDTQYF. With the portions outside the CDR3 filled from the reference TRBV7-6 and TRBJ2-3 genes, the complete variable region becomes GAGVSQSPRYKVTKRGQDVALRCDPISGHVSLYWYRQALGQGPEFLTYFNYEAQQDKSGLPNDRFSAERPEGSISTLTIQRTEQRDSAMYRCASSPYSDTQYFGPGTRLTVL.